The 3 T cell receptor beta chains given below trace back to one sample, sequenced in a study of CD8 T cells in Susac syndrome (dated by TCRdb to between 2018 and 2021). Libraries were constructed by the immunoSEQ multiplex PCR assay. RNA was extracted using the RNeasy kit, and roughly 0.5 to 1 microgram was reverse transcribed with random hexamers. Through fastp at Q25 and MiXCR, TCRdb rebuilt clones from the public reads, retaining in-frame beta chains. Identical CDR3 protein sequences are pooled into one entry, listed with their most common genes and DNA. The sample table contains 250,000 to 300,000 distinct CDR3 sequences; only one count was recorded for 85% of them. Jointly, the top ten make up 0.21% of the sample. The sequenced sample was CD8+ T cells from PBMCs. These receptors all stem from a human donor with multiple sclerosis.

The sample holds a few counts of this clonotype. The chain joins TRBV6-1 to TRBJ1-1; perhaps TRBD1 as D (5 bases). CDR1 and CDR2 from the germline V gene are MNHNS and SASEGT. V lost 6 bases to trimming and J lost 11 bases, with 13 bases between them. The CDR3 loop spans 11 amino acids. CDR3 coding DNA: TGTGCCAGCAGGGCCGGGACCGGGGCTTTCTTT. Translated: CASRAGTGAFF.

The chain couples TRBV3-1 to TRBJ2-1; D unresolved. V shed 1 base and J shed 0 bases, with 4 bases lying between them. CDR1 is LGHDT and CDR2 is YNNKEL in the germline V gene (reference sequence). The CDR3 contains 14 residues. CDR3 nucleotide sequence: TGTGCCAGCAGCCAAGCGGTCTCCTACAATGAGCAGTTCTTC. Translating it yields CASSQAVSYNEQFF.

This clonotype has just one count. The chain combines TRBV4-3 with TRBJ2-1; TRBD2 matches at 9 bases. V dropped 1 base and J dropped 5; count of bases not matched to a gene: 3. The CDR3 sequence is 15 residues long. From germline, CDR1 is LGHNA and CDR2 YSLEER. CDR3 residues: CASSQGSGRHNEQFF. In DNA form, the CDR3 reads TGCGCCAGCAGCCAAGGGAGCGGGAGGCACAATGAGCAGTTCTTC.